This T cell receptor (beta chain) is from a study of regulatory T cells in long-lasting Graves disease. For the study at large: More than 5 years of antithyroid drugs with positive TSH receptor antibodies defined persistent Graves' disease. Study findings and constraints: More public clonotypes were shared by persistent patients (around 2,500) than by new patients (about 1,000). TRBV28, TRBJ1-2 and TRBJ2-5 were favored in persistent disease.

Time point in this sample: persistent/refractory GD, antithyroid drugs over 5 years with positive TRAb. PBMCs were the source of the RNA used for TCR sequencing. Clinicians diagnosed Graves' disease using American Thyroid Association guidelines. The ends were cut back, 0 bases at V and 1 base at J, with 7 bases in the middle. Germline lookup yields CDR1 MNHEY and CDR2 SVGEGT. The CDR3 totals 15 residues. This clonotype was observed a few times. As yet, its antigen is unknown. Arm-PCR of CDR3 regions and iRepertoire HTBI primers were the basis on which TCR beta libraries were built. TCRdb called the multiplex PCR reads again in MiXCR, with one record for every CDR3 protein. The top ten clones hold 45% to 70% of a sample with roughly 300,000 distinct CDR3 sequences, more than 20% of them seen once.

The sample consisted of peripheral blood mononuclear cells (PBMCs), taken when the disease was refractory, from a patient treated with antithyroid drugs. The V call is TRBV6-2 or TRBV6-3, the J call TRBJ1-3; D ambiguous. The origin of this receptor is a female donor with Graves disease. This CDR3 is CASSYSYLSGNTIYF. CDR3 nucleotide sequence: TGTGCCAGCAGTTACTCTTACCTATCTGGAAACACCATATATTTT.